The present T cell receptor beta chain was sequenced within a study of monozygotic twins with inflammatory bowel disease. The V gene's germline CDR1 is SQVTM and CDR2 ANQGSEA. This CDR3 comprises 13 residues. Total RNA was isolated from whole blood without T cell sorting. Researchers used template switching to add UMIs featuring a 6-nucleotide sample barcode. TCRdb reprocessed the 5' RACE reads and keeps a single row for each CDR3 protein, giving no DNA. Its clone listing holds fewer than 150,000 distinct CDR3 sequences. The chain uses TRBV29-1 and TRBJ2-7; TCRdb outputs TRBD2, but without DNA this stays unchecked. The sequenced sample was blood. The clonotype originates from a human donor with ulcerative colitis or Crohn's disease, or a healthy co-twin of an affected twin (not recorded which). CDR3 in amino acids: CSVPTSGGYEQYF.